This record looks at one T cell receptor (beta chain) sequence and its context. The antigen is unknown. The sample has other DNA sequences that encode this CDR3 too. This entry is derived from a study of siplizumab effects on memory and regulatory T cells. Germline CDR1 is SEHNR and CDR2 is FQNEAQ (reference sequence). V dropped 3 bases and J dropped 2 bases, with 10 bases sitting between them. This CDR3 has 14 residues. Assay used: immunoSEQ multiplex PCR; TCRdb lists only in-frame clones, some missing. This repertoire shows some 120,000 clones, around 94% found once; its top ten account for 1.5% to 2%. Study-level results: The study found naive T cells seemingly more diverse than memory cells and seemingly major alloresponse contributors.

Source material: non-Treg CD4+ T cells sorted from blood. The chain links TRBV7-9 to TRBJ2-5; D gene uncertain. This sequence originates from a human donor in good health. Here the CDR3 DNA reads TGTGCCAGCAGCTTTCCCAACAGTCAAGAGACCCAGTACTTC. This translates into CASSFPNSQETQYF.